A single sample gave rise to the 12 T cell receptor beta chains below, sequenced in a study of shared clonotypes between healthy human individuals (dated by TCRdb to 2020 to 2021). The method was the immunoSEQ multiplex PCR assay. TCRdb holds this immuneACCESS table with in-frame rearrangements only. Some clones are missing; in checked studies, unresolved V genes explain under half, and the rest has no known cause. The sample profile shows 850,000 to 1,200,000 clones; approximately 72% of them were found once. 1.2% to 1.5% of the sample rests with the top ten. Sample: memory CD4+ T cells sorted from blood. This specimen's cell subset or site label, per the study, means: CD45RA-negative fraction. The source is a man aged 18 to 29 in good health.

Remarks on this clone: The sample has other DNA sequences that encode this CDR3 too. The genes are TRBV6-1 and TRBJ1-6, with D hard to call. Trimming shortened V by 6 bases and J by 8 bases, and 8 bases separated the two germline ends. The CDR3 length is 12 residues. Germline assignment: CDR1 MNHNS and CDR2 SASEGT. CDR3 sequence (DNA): TGTGCCAGCAGGGGTGGGGATTCACCCCTCCACTTT. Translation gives CASRGGDSPLHF.

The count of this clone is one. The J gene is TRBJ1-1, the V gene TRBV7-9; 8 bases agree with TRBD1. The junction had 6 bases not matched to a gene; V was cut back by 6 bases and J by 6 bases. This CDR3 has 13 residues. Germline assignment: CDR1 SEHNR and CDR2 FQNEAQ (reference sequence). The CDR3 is CASSTGGSAEAFF. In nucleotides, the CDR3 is TGTGCCAGCAGTACAGGGGGTAGCGCTGAAGCTTTCTTT. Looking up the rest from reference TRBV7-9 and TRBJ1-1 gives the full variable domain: DTGVSQNPRHKITKRGQNVTFRCDPISEHNRLYWYRQTLGQGPEFLTYFQNEAQLEKSRLLSDRFSAERPKGSFSTLEIQRTEQGDSAMYLCASSTGGSAEAFFGQGTRLTVV.

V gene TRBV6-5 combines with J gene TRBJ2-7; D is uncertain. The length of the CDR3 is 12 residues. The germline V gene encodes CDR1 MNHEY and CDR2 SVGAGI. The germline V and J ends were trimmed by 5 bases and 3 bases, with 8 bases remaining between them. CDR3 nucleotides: TGTGCCAGCAGTGCCGGTCGCTACGAGCAGTACTTC. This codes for CASSAGRYEQYF.

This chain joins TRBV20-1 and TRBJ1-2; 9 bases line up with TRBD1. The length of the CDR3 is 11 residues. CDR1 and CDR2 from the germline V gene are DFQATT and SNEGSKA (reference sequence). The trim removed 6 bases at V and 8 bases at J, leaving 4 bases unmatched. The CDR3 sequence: CSAKQGAGYTF. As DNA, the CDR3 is TGCAGTGCCAAACAGGGGGCGGGCTACACCTTC.

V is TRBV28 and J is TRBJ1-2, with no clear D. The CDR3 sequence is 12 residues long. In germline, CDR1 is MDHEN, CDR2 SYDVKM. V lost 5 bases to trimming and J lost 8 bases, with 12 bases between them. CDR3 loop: CASSPDKWGYTF. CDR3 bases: TGTGCCAGCAGTCCAGACAAGTGGGGCTACACCTTC.

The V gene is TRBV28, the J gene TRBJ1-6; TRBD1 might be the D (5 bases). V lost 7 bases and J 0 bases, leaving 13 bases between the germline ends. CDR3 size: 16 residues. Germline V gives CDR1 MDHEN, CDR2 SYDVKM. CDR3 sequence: CASTRRQSSYNSPLHF. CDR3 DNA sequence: TGTGCCAGCACCCGGAGACAGAGCTCCTATAATTCACCCCTCCACTTT.

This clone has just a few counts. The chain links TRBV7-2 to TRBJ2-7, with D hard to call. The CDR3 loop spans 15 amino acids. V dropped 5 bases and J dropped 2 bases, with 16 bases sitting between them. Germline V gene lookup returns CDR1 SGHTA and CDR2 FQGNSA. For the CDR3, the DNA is TGTGCCAGCAGCACGAGCCTCGGTTCTACCTACGAGCAGTACTTC. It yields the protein CASSTSLGSTYEQYF. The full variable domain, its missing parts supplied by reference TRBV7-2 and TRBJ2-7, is GAGVSQSPSNKVTEKGKDVELRCDPISGHTALYWYRQSLGQGLEFLIYFQGNSAPDKSGLPSDRFSAERTGGSVSTLTIQRTQQEDSAVYLCASSTSLGSTYEQYFGPGTRLTVT.

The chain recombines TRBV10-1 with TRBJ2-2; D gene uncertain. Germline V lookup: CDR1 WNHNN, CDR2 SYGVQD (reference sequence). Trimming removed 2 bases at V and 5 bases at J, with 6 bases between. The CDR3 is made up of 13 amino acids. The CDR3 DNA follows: TGCGCCAGCAGTGAGGGGCTGACCGGGGAGCTGTTTTTT. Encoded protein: CASSEGLTGELFF.

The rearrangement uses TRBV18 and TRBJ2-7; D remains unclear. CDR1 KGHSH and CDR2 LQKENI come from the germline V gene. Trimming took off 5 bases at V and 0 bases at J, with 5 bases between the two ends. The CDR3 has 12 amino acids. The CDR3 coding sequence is TGTGCCAGCTCAACGGGCTCCTACGAGCAGTACTTC. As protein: CASSTGSYEQYF.

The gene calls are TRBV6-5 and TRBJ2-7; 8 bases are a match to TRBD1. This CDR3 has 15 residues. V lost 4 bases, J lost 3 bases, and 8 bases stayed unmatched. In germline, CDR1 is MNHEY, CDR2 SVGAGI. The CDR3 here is CASSSTGTGSYEQYF. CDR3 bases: TGTGCCAGCAGTTCCACCGGGACAGGAAGCTACGAGCAGTACTTC.

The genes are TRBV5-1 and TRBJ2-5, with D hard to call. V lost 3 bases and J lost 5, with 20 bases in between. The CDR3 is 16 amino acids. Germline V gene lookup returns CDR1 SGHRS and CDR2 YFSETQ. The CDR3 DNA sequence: TGCGCCAGCAGCTCCGAGGAACTTCCCGACCCGGAGACCCAGTACTTC. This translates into CASSSEELPDPETQYF. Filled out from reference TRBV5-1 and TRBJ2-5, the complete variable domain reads KAGVTQTPRYLIKTRGQQVTLSCSPISGHRSVSWYQQTPGQGLQFLFEYFSETQRNKGNFPGRFSGRQFSNSRSEMNVSTLELGDSALYLCASSSEELPDPETQYFGPGTRLLVL.

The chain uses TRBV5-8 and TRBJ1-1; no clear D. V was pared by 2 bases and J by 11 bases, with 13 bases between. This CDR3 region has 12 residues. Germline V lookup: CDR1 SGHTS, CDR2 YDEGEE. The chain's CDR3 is CASSFSLSPAFF. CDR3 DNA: TGTGCCAGCAGCTTTTCGTTGTCCCCGGCTTTCTTT.